A single T cell receptor beta chain is shown here with its context. The antigen is undetermined. This specimen comes from a study of immune evolution from preneoplasia to lung adenocarcinoma. Clones were sequenced by immunoSEQ multiplex PCR, and TCRdb holds only the in-frame ones, with some missing. Seen here are some 6,300 clones, roughly three quarters observed once, and the top ten hold 5.5% to 6.5%. The CDR3 totals 15 residues. V shed 6 bases, J shed 0 bases, and the junction held 5 bases outside the gene matches. The germline gives CDR1 SGHNT, CDR2 YENEEA. General study results and limits: Top clone frequencies peaked in normal lung, apparently declining through invasive adenocarcinoma. Clonality was highest in normal lung, lower in later-stage lesions apparently.

The chain uses TRBV11-3 and TRBJ2-3, with TRBD1 identical over 8 bases. The receptor comes from a person aged 45 to 59 with lung adenocarcinoma. The sequenced sample consisted of FFPE invasive lung adenocarcinoma tissue. This chain's CDR3 is CASSIGTGSTDTQYF. The CDR3 DNA reads TGTGCCAGCAGTATCGGGACAGGAAGCACAGATACGCAGTATTTT.